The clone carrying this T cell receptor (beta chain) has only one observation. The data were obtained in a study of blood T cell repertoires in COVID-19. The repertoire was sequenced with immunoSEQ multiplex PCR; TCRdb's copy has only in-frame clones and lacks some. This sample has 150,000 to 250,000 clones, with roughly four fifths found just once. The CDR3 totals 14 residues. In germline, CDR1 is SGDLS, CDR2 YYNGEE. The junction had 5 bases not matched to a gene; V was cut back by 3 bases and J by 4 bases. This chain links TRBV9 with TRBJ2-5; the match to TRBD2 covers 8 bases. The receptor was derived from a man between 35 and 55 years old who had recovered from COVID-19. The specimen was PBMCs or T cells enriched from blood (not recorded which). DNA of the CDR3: TGTGCCAGCAGCGGTAGCGGGGCAGGAGAGACCCAGTACTTC. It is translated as CASSGSGAGETQYF.